The sequence of this TCR beta chain was determined in a study of shared clonotypes between healthy human individuals (dated by TCRdb to about 2020). Study-wide context: The cohort included a few men and a couple of women between 18 and 49 years of age. Per donor, three plates each were used for CD4 naive and CD4 memory, two for CD8 naive, and one for CD8 memory. To estimate repertoire size and how much clonotypes are shared between individuals, the study performed deep sequencing of blood TCR repertoires from a handful of healthy adults. To increase sequencing depth and limit assay-specific biases, different laboratories used diverse techniques to prepare libraries and sequence TCR repertoires. Leukapheresis yielded between about 0.9 and 8.9 billion PBMCs per donor. Points the paper makes about the study in general: Naive subsets generally had larger estimated clonotype richness than memory subsets did. Across a handful of donors, about 5.2% of naive CD4, 3% to 3.5% of naive CD8, around 2.5% of memory CD4, and approximately 0.4% of memory CD8 clonotypes were shared. The small number of donors limited the genetic and exposure-history diversity represented. Rarefaction of sorted-subset datasets indicated incomplete sequencing despite the large sequencing depth. Compared with non-shared clonotypes, the clonotypes found in all four sorted-subset donors had higher generation probabilities. Sampling was restricted to blood, and TCR repertoires in tissues likely differ from the TCR repertoires found in blood. Based on pairwise subsampling, the degree of clonotype sharing among donors was expected to be affected by sequencing depth.

The junction carries 15 bases between V and J, which are trimmed by 3 bases and 6 bases respectively. In the germline V gene, CDR1 corresponds to SGHRS and CDR2 to YFSETQ. The CDR3 runs 14 residues from the cysteine to the phenylalanine. Just the 42-base CDR3 DNA is kept, in frame starting at base 1. Using the deep immunoSEQ assay, TCR CDR3 regions were amplified from genomic DNA by multiplex PCR. For each cell subset, the extracted genomic DNA was distributed evenly across all wells of several immunoSEQ 96-well plates, and each plate served as one replicate. For sorted subsets, about 210 ng of genomic DNA, equivalent to around 29,000 T cell genomes, went into each replicate PCR. Purified libraries were quantified with a Qubit 3.0 fluorometer, sized on a Bioanalyzer 2100, and re-quantified with the KAPA Library Quantification kit. Every immunoSEQ 96-well plate was sequenced on a separate single-read 150-cycle Illumina NextSeq 550 flow cell. Per the source publication's procedure: The immunoSEQ output contained only junctional sequences without quality scores, so filtering could not match that applied to full-length reads. To assign V/J genes and CDR3, sequences were annotated against IMGT germline references using PyIR, a Python wrapper for IgBLAST v1.9. Reads were filtered out if the reads had weak V/J assignments (E-value above 1e-6), no CDR3, stop codons, out-of-frame junctions, or ambiguous translated residues. V3J clonotypes were defined as sequences sharing an identical inferred V gene, J gene, and CDR3 amino acid sequence. The percentage overlap between two repertoires was calculated by dividing the number of shared unique clonotypes by the size of the smaller repertoire. Three approaches were used to assess repertoire richness: RTK rarefaction, the Chao1 estimator, and Recon v2.1 estimates of unobserved clonotypes. Generation probabilities were computed with OLGA for all TCRbeta clonotypes obtained by the gDNA method from a few donors. Drawn from immuneACCESS, this table holds only the in-frame rearrangements with V and J called that TCRdb kept. Clones are partly lost; checked studies trace under half to an unresolved V gene and leave the rest unexplained. Clone size and V and J calls were adopted from that table, with D and trimming inferred from the DNA. The sample profile shows approximately 740,000 clones; roughly 70% of them were found once. The top ten constitute over 1.5% of the sample.

About this clone itself: It lacks a known antigen. Base qualities are not at hand, and no much larger clone is one base apart.

Donors were healthy HIV-negative adults with no recently reported acute infections or vaccinations. Only Caucasian adults living in Nashville, Tennessee, USA were represented among the donors. CD4+ T cells were enriched by magnetic negative selection, after which naive cells were positively selected on CD45RA and the negative fraction was taken as the memory subset. Blood was obtained by leukapheresis, after which PBMCs were separated by Ficoll-Histopaque density gradient centrifugation and cryopreserved in liquid nitrogen vapor phase. Purity and quantity of every magnetically sorted T cell population were checked by analytical flow cytometry. Genomic DNA was isolated from each sorted fraction and quantified by UV absorbance on a Nanodrop 2000c.

This TCR was recovered from a woman between 25 and 40 years old in good health. This receptor chain uses TRBV5-1 and TRBJ1-2; TRBD1 could be the D gene, as 6 bases match. Material for sequencing was memory CD4+ T cells sorted from blood. The sample's cell subset or site, from its label and the paper: CD45RA-negative fraction. The CDR3 is CASSSLQGEDGYTF. DNA sequence: TGCGCCAGCAGCTCGCTACAGGGAGAGGATGGCTACACCTTC.